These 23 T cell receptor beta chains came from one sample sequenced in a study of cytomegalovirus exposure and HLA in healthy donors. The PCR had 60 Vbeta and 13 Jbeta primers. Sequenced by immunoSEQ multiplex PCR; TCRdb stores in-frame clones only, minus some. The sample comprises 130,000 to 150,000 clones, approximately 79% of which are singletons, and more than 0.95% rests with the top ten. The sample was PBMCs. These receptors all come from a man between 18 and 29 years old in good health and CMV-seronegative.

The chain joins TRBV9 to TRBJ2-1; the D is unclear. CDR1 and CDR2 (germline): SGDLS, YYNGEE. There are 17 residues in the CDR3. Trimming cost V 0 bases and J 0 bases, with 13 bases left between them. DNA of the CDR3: TGTGCCAGCAGCGTAGTTATAGACATGAGCTCCTACAATGAGCAGTTCTTC. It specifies CASSVVIDMSSYNEQFF.

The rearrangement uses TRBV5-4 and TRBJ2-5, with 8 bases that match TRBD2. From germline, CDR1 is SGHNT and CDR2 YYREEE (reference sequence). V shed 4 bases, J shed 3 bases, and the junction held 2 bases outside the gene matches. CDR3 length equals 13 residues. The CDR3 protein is CASSRGLEETQYF. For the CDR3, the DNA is TGTGCCAGCAGCCGGGGACTAGAAGAGACCCAGTACTTC.

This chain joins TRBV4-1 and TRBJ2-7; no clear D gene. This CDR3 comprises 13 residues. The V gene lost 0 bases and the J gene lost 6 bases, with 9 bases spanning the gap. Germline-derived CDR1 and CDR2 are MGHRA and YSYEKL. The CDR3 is CASSQERLAEQYF. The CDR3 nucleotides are TGCGCCAGCAGCCAAGAGAGGTTGGCCGAGCAGTACTTC.

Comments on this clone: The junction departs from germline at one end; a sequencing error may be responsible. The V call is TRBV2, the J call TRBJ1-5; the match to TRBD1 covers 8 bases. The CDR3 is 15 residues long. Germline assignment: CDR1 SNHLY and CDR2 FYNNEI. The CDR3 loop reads CAGSESGQGKQPQHF. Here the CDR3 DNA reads TGTGCCGGCAGTGAATCTGGACAGGGTAAACAGCCCCAGCATTTT.

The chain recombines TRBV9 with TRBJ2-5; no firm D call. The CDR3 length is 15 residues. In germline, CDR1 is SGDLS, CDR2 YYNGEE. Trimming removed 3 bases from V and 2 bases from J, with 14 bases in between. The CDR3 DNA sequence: TGTGCCAGCAGCGCACTAAGTAAGATACAAGAGACCCAGTACTTC. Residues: CASSALSKIQETQYF.

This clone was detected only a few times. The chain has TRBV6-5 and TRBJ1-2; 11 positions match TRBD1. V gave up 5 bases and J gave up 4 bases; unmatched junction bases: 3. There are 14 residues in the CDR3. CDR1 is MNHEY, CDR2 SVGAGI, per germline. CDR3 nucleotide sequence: TGTGCCAGCAGTGCGGACAGGGGGCTCTATGGCTACACCTTC. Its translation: CASSADRGLYGYTF.

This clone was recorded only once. In DNA, the CDR3 is TGTGCCAGCAGGGAGGGACGGAATAATTCACCCCTCCACTTT. Translating it yields CASREGRNNSPLHF. The chain carries TRBV28 and TRBJ1-6, with a possible D match to TRBD1 (5 bases). This CDR3 contains 14 residues. Germline CDR1 MDHEN, CDR2 SYDVKM. V was pared by 6 bases and J by 5 bases, with 11 bases between.

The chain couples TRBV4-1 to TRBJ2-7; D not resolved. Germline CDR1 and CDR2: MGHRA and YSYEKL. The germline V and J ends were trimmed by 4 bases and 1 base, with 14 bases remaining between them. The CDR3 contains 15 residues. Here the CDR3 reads CASSRTTTLSYEQYF. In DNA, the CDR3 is TGCGCCAGCAGCCGAACAACCACACTATCCTACGAGCAGTACTTC.

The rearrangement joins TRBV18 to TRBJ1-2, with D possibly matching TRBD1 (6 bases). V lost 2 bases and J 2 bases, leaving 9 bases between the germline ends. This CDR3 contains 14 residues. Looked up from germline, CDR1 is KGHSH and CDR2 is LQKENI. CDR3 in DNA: TGTGCCAGCTCACCAAAGGACAGCAACTATGGCTACACCTTC. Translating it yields CASSPKDSNYGYTF.

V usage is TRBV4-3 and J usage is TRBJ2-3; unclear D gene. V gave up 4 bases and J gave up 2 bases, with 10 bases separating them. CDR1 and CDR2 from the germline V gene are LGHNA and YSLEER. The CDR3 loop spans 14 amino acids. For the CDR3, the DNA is TGCGCCAGCAGCCCTGCCCAGATCACAGATACGCAGTATTTT. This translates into CASSPAQITDTQYF.

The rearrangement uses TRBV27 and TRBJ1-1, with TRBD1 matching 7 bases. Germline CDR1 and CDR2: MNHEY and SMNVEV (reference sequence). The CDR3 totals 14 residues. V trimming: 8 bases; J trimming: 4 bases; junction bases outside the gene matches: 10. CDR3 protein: CASSRQGVSTEAFF. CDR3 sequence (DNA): TGTGCCAGCTCCCGTCAGGGGGTGAGCACTGAAGCTTTCTTT.

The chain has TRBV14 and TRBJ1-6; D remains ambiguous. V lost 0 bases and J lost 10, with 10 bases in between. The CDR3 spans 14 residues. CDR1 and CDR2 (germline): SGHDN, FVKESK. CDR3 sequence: CASSQEFRESPLHF. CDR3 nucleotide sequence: TGTGCCAGCAGCCAAGAGTTTCGGGAGTCACCCCTCCACTTT. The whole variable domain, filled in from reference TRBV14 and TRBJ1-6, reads EAGVTQFPSHSVIEKGQTVTLRCDPISGHDNLYWYRRVMGKEIKFLLHFVKESKQDESGMPNNRFLAERTGGTYSTLKVQPAELEDSGVYFCASSQEFRESPLHFGNGTRLTVT.

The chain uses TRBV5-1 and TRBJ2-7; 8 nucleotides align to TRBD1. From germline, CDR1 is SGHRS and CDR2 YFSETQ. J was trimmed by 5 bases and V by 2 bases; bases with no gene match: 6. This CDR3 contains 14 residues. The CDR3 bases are TGCGCCAGCAGCTTCCGGACAGGGAGCCACGAGCAGTACTTC. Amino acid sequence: CASSFRTGSHEQYF. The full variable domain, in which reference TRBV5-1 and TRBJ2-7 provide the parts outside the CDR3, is KAGVTQTPRYLIKTRGQQVTLSCSPISGHRSVSWYQQTPGQGLQFLFEYFSETQRNKGNFPGRFSGRQFSNSRSEMNVSTLELGDSALYLCASSFRTGSHEQYFGPGTRLTVT.

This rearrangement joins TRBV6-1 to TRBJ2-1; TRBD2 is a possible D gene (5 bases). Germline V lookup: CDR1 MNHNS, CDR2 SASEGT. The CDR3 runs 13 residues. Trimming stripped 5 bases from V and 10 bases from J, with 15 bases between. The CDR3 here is CASSRTLSQEQFF. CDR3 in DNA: TGTGCCAGCAGTAGGACTCTCTCGCAGGAGCAGTTCTTC.

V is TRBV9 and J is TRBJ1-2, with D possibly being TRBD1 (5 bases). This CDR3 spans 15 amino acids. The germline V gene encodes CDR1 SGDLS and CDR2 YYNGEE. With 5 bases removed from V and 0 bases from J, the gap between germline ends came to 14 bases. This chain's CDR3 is CASRFGHSANYGYTF. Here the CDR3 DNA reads TGTGCCAGCAGATTCGGACACTCAGCTAACTATGGCTACACCTTC.

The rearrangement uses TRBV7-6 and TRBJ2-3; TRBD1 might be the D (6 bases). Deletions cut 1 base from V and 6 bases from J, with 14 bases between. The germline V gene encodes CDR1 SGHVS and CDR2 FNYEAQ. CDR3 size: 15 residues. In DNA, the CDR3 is TGTGCCAGCAGCTTAGGATGGGGCCAGGGGGATACGCAGTATTTT. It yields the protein CASSLGWGQGDTQYF.

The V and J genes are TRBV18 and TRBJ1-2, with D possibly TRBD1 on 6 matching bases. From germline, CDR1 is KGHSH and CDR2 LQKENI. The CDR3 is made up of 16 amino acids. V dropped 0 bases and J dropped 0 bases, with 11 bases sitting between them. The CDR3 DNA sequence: TGTGCCAGCTCACCACCGAAGACAGGAGCTAACTATGGCTACACCTTC. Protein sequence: CASSPPKTGANYGYTF.

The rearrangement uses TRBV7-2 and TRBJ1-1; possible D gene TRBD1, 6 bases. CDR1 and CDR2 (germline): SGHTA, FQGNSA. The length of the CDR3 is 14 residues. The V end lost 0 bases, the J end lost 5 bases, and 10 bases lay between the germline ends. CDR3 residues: CASSLATGRTEAFF. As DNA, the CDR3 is TGTGCCAGCAGCTTAGCGACAGGAAGGACTGAAGCTTTCTTT. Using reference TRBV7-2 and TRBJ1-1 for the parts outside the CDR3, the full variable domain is GAGVSQSPSNKVTEKGKDVELRCDPISGHTALYWYRQSLGQGLEFLIYFQGNSAPDKSGLPSDRFSAERTGGSVSTLTIQRTQQEDSAVYLCASSLATGRTEAFFGQGTRLTVV.

CDR3: CASSAGFYTGELFF. The CDR3 region has the DNA TGTGCCAGCAGCGCCGGGTTCTACACCGGGGAGCTGTTTTTT. The gene calls are TRBV9 and TRBJ2-2; unclear D gene. CDR1 and CDR2 (germline): SGDLS, YYNGEE. Trimming shortened V by 3 bases and J by 3 bases, and 9 bases separated the two germline ends. The CDR3 covers 14 residues.

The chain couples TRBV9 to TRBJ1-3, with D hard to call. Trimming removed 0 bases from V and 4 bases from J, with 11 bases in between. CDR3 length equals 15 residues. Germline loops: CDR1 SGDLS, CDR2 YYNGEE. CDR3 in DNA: TGTGCCAGCAGCGTAGATGGCATATCGGGAAACACCATATATTTT. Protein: CASSVDGISGNTIYF.

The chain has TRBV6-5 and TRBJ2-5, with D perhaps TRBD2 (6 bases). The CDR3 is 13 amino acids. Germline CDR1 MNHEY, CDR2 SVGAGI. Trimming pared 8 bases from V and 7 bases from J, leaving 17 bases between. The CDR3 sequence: CASAEPGVGTQYF. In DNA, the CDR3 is TGTGCCAGCGCCGAACCGGGGGTAGGGACCCAGTACTTC.

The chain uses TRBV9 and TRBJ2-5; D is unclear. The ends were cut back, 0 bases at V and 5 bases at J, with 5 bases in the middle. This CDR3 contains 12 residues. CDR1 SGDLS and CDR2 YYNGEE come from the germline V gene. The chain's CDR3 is CASSVGSETQYF. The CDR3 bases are TGTGCCAGCAGCGTAGGTTCGGAGACCCAGTACTTC. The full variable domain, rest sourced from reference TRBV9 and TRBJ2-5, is DSGVTQTPKHLITATGQRVTLRCSPRSGDLSVYWYQQSLDQGLQFLIQYYNGEERAKGNILERFSAQQFPDLHSELNLSSLELGDSALYFCASSVGSETQYFGPGTRLLVL.

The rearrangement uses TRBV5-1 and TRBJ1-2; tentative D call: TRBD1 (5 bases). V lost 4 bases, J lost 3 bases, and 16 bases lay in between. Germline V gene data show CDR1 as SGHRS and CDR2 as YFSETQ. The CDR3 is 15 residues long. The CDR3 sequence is CASSTRGSVDYGYTF. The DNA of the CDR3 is TGCGCCAGCAGCACGCGGGGGAGTGTAGACTATGGCTACACCTTC.